The rows below give T cell receptor beta chains drawn from one sample of a study of CD8+CD57+ T cells in acquired aplastic anemia. TCRdb redid the calling of the reads with MiXCR, one entry per CDR3 protein. The data contain roughly 500,000 distinct CDR3 sequences, approximately 32% of them singletons. The sequenced sample was sorted CD4+, CD8+, or CD8+CD57+ T cells (not recorded which) from PBMCs. The receptors derive from a human donor with aplastic anemia. The CDR3 runs from the conserved cysteine through the conserved F or W. Fields, in order: D gene, J gene, clone size, V gene, CDR3 protein, CDR3 DNA. The D gene is left open where the match is weak. Clone size is stated in some rows and not others, as once, few, many or a class when expanded.

. | TRBJ2-1 | few | TRBV6-4 | CASSQSIGPHEQFF | TGTGCCAGCAGTCAGTCGATCGGCCCCCATGAGCAGTTCTTC
. | TRBJ1-1 | few | TRBV7-8 | CASSQIPNTEAFF | TGTGCCAGCAGCCAAATCCCTAACACTGAAGCTTTCTTT
. | TRBJ2-6 | . | TRBV5-1 | CASKQGPGANVLTF | TGCGCCAGCAAGCAGGGCCCTGGGGCCAACGTCCTGACTTTC
. | TRBJ1-1 | many | TRBV29-1 | CSGMNTEAFF | TGCAGCGGCATGAACACTGAAGCTTTCTTT
. | TRBJ2-7 | many | TRBV7-2 | CASSLVDLANEQYF | TGTGCCAGCAGCTTAGTTGACCTAGCGAACGAGCAGTACTTC
TRBD1 | TRBJ2-3 | . | TRBV7-9 | CASSWTGDTQYF | TGTGCCAGCAGCTGGACAGGGGATACGCAGTATTTT
TRBD1 | TRBJ1-2 | many | TRBV2 | CASSVQGQGGYGYTF | TGTGCCAGCAGTGTTCAGGGACAGGGGGGCTATGGCTACACCTTC
TRBD1 | TRBJ2-1 | . | TRBV20-1 | CSVHPGQNNEQLF | TGCAGTGTTCACCCGGGACAGAACAATGAGCAGCTCTTC
. | TRBJ1-2 | . | TRBV10-3 | CASSDSGYSYTF | TGTGCCAGCAGTGACTCAGGCTATAGCTACACCTTC
. | TRBJ2-7 | many | TRBV2 | CAIQEHTYEQYF | TGTGCCATCCAGGAACACACCTACGAGCAGTACTTC
TRBD1 | TRBJ1-1 | . | TRBV29-1 | CSVRGQGNTEAFF | TGCAGCGTTCGGGGACAGGGGAACACTGAAGCTTTCTTT
. | TRBJ2-3 | . | TRBV24-1 | CATSDLWWDTQYF | TGTGCCACCAGTGATCTCTGGTGGGATACGCAGTATTTT
TRBD1 | TRBJ1-2 | many | TRBV29-1 | CSVEAGGQGSGYTF | TGCAGCGTTGAGGCGGGGGGACAGGGGTCTGGCTACACCTTC
. | TRBJ2-2 | . | TRBV15 | CATSRDLSNTGELFF | TGTGCCACCAGCAGGGACCTGTCGAACACCGGGGAGCTGTTTTTT
TRBD2 | TRBJ2-3 | . | TRBV14 | CASSPFPGLAVSDTQYF | TGTGCCAGCAGCCCATTTCCGGGACTAGCGGTGTCAGATACGCAGTATTTT
. | TRBJ2-7 | many | TRBV5-6 | CASSSGLYEQYF | TGTGCCAGCAGCTCCGGCCTCTACGAGCAGTACTTC
TRBD2 | TRBJ2-4 | many | TRBV2 | CASKGLAGGVAKNIQYF | TGTGCCAGCAAGGGACTAGCGGGAGGGGTAGCCAAAAACATTCAGTACTTC
. | TRBJ1-3 | few | TRBV13 | CASSWTSGSGNTIYF | TGTGCCAGCAGCTGGACCTCGGGCTCTGGAAACACCATATATTTT
. | TRBJ2-7 | few | TRBV30 | CAWSAHIGEQYF | TGTGCCTGGAGTGCCCATATTGGCGAGCAGTACTTC
TRBD1 | TRBJ1-6 | many | TRBV6-5 | CASSYDGTGANSPLHF | TGTGCCAGCAGTTACGACGGGACAGGGGCTAATTCACCCCTCCACTTT
. | TRBJ2-5 | many | TRBV19 | CASSIDRGETQYF | TGTGCCAGTAGTATAGATAGGGGAGAGACCCAGTACTTC
TRBD1 | TRBJ1-2 | . | TRBV5-4 | CASSSPGTGAGYTF | TGTGCCAGCAGCAGTCCCGGGACAGGGGCTGGCTACACCTTC
. | TRBJ1-5 | many | TRBV19 | CAGGGQASNQPQHF | TGTGCCGGGGGAGGGCAGGCTAGCAATCAGCCCCAGCATTTT
TRBD2 | TRBJ2-7 | . | TRBV7-2 | CASSSSGRVPYEQYF | TGTGCCAGCAGCTCTAGCGGGAGGGTTCCCTACGAGCAGTACTTC
. | TRBJ1-3 | many | TRBV15 | CATSRDYGDGRNTIYF | TGTGCCACCAGCAGAGATTATGGGGACGGGAGAAACACCATATATTTT
TRBD1 | TRBJ1-2 | many | TRBV7-9 | CASSLVQGAYGYTF | TGTGCCAGCAGCTTAGTGCAGGGGGCCTATGGCTACACCTTC
TRBD2 | TRBJ2-7 | many | TRBV7-8 | CASSPRREAGVYEQYF | TGTGCCAGCAGCCCCCGTAGGGAAGCGGGAGTCTACGAGCAGTACTTC
. | TRBJ2-2 | many | TRBV10-3 | CAISGGGGRDTGELFF | TGTGCCATCAGTGGTGGGGGGGGGCGCGACACCGGGGAGCTGTTTTTT
. | TRBJ1-1 | . | TRBV25-1 | CASSGPAGSTEAFF | TGTGCCAGCAGCGGCCCCGCGGGGAGCACTGAAGCTTTCTTT
. | TRBJ2-7 | many | TRBV19 | CASSIWQGGNEQYF | TGTGCCAGTAGTATTTGGCAGGGGGGGAACGAGCAGTACTTC
. | TRBJ2-7 | once | TRBV2 | CASSQRRDLTYEQYF | TGTGCCAGCAGCCAGCGCCGGGACTTAACCTACGAGCAGTACTTC
. | TRBJ1-1 | few | TRBV10-2 | CASSYSGLNTEAFF | TGTGCCAGCAGTTACTCGGGGCTGAACACTGAAGCTTTCTTT
TRBD2 | TRBJ2-7 | . | TRBV13 | CAVQTGTSGSYEQYF | TGTGCCGTCCAAACCGGGACTAGCGGGAGTTACGAGCAGTACTTC
. | TRBJ1-1 | . | TRBV9 | CASSTYRDTEAFF | TGTGCCAGCAGCACTTACAGGGACACTGAAGCTTTCTTT
TRBD1 | TRBJ2-5 | many | TRBV7-2 | CASSRQGQRLYF | TGTGCCAGCAGCCGACAGGGGCAGCGTTTATACTTC
. | TRBJ2-4 | . | TRBV11-2 | CASSPGSESKNIQYF | TGTGCCAGCAGCCCCGGGTCGGAATCCAAAAACATTCAGTACTTC
. | TRBJ1-6 | many | TRBV20-1 | CSARLSGANSPLHF | TGCAGTGCTAGATTATCAGGGGCAAATTCACCCCTCCACTTT
TRBD1 | TRBJ1-3 | . | TRBV6-1 | CASSRGQGPSGNTIYF | TGTGCCAGCAGCCGGGGACAGGGTCCCTCTGGAAACACCATATATTTT
TRBD2 | TRBJ2-7 | many | TRBV20-1 | CSATTSGPYEQYF | TGCAGTGCTACGACTAGCGGGCCCTACGAGCAGTACTTC
. | TRBJ2-7 | . | TRBV15 | CASSSRREDEQYF | TGTGCCAGCAGCTCCCGGAGGGAGGACGAGCAGTACTTC
. | TRBJ2-1 | few | TRBV5-1 | CASSWLDNEQFF | TGCGCCAGCAGTTGGCTCGACAATGAGCAGTTCTTC
. | TRBJ2-7 | few | TRBV30 | CARSEASGEQYF | TGTGCCCGGTCGGAGGCGTCCGGCGAGCAGTACTTC
. | TRBJ2-1 | . | TRBV19 | CASSMSRGPNEQFF | TGTGCCAGTAGTATGAGCCGGGGTCCCAATGAGCAGTTCTTC
TRBD2 | TRBJ2-1 | many | TRBV13 | CASSLEGGRDYNEQFF | TGTGCCAGCAGCTTAGAAGGCGGGAGGGACTACAATGAGCAGTTCTTC
. | TRBJ2-5 | few | TRBV15 | CATSRDSGVQYF | TGTGCCACCAGCAGAGATTCGGGAGTGCAGTACTTC
TRBD2 | TRBJ2-2 | . | TRBV2 | CASSELVPSGRDTGELFF | TGTGCCAGCAGTGAATTGGTTCCTAGCGGGAGGGACACCGGGGAGCTGTTTTTT
TRBD1 | TRBJ1-6 | . | TRBV25-1 | CASSVTGGIDSPLHF | TGTGCCAGCAGTGTCACAGGGGGCATAGATTCACCCCTCCACTTT
. | TRBJ1-6 | . | TRBV6-1 | CASSESQGIGSPLHF | TGTGCCAGCAGTGAGAGTCAGGGTATCGGATCACCCCTCCACTTT
. | TRBJ2-1 | . | TRBV20-1 | CSDRVPGSHNEQFF | TGCAGTGATAGAGTTCCCGGTTCCCACAATGAGCAGTTCTTC
. | TRBJ2-7 | many | TRBV4-2 | CASSQDVVSYEQYF | TGTGCCAGCAGCCAAGATGTCGTGTCCTACGAGCAGTACTTC
. | TRBJ1-1 | many | TRBV29-1 | CSADVNTEAFF | TGCAGCGCGGACGTGAACACTGAAGCTTTCTTT
TRBD2 | TRBJ2-5 | many | TRBV25-1 | CASSEGASGRDQRETQYF | TGTGCCAGCAGTGAAGGGGCTAGCGGGAGGGACCAGCGAGAGACCCAGTACTTC
. | TRBJ2-7 | many | TRBV10-3 | CAISEVSYEQYF | TGTGCCATCAGTGAAGTCAGCTACGAGCAGTACTTC
. | TRBJ1-6 | . | TRBV15 | CATGFAGVNSPLHF | TGTGCCACCGGGTTCGCAGGGGTAAATTCACCCCTCCACTTT